Presented here are 11 T cell receptor beta chains from one specimen sequenced in a study of T cells in Graves' hyperthyroidism and ophthalmopathy. RNA transcripts yielded amplified TCR beta CDR3 regions. HTBI primers drove first-round RT-PCR of the TCR CDR3. In TCRdb, the multiplex PCR reads were re-called with MiXCR into one record per CDR3 protein. The sample contains some 300,000 distinct CDR3 sequences, roughly an eighth of which appear only once. Sequenced material: blood. These receptors were obtained from a woman aged 40 to 55 with Graves' hyperthyroidism.

This clonotype appeared many times. The chain links TRBV2 to TRBJ1-4; D uncertain. The CDR3 is 14 residues long. Per germline, CDR1 SNHLY and CDR2 FYNNEI. Deletions cut 0 bases from V and 8 bases from J, with 10 bases between. The DNA of the CDR3 is TGTGCCAGCAGTGAAGCCGGAATGGGAGAAAAACTGTTTTTT. Protein sequence: CASSEAGMGEKLFF. Supplemented by reference TRBV2 and TRBJ1-4, the full variable domain reads EPEVTQTPSHQVTQMGQEVILRCVPISNHLYFYWYRQILGQKVEFLVSFYNNEISEKSEIFDDQFSVERPDGSNFTLKIRSTKLEDSAMYFCASSEAGMGEKLFFGSGTQLSVL.

This clonotype occurred a few times. V usage is TRBV27 and J usage is TRBJ1-2; D possibly corresponds to TRBD1 (5 bases). Trimming removed 3 bases at V and 4 bases at J, with 15 bases between. The CDR3 totals 15 residues. Per germline, CDR1 MNHEY and CDR2 SMNVEV (reference sequence). This CDR3 reads CASSLEGQGVYGYTF. The CDR3 region has the DNA TGTGCCAGCAGTTTGGAGGGGCAGGGCGTCTATGGCTACACCTTC.

In its sample, this clonotype was seen many times. This chain uses TRBV3-1 with TRBJ1-3; D is perhaps TRBD1 (6 bases). The CDR3 totals 14 residues. The V end was cut by 4 bases, the J end by 3 bases, with 10 bases between. The V gene's germline CDR1 is LGHDT and CDR2 YNNKEL (reference sequence). The chain's CDR3 is CASSPGHIGNTIYF. The CDR3 nucleotides read TGTGCCAGCAGCCCGGGACACATTGGAAACACCATATATTTT.

This rearrangement joins TRBV6-2 or TRBV6-3 to TRBJ2-4; no clear D gene. Trimming stripped 5 bases from V and 9 bases from J, with 8 bases between. This CDR3 spans 11 amino acids. Germline V gene lookup returns CDR1 MNHEY and CDR2 SVGEGT. The DNA for the CDR3 is TGTGCCAGCAGTCCCGGCGCCATTCAGTACTTC. As protein: CASSPGAIQYF.

This clonotype occurred many times. The chain uses TRBV20-1 and TRBJ2-1; D is possibly TRBD1 (5 bases). V was trimmed by 5 bases and J by 4 bases, leaving 9 bases between them. CDR1 and CDR2 (germline): DFQATT, SNEGSKA (reference sequence). This CDR3 region has 12 residues. The CDR3 region has the DNA TGCAGTGCTCTTGACAGTTACAATGAGCAGTTCTTC. As protein: CSALDSYNEQFF.

The V call is TRBV7-9, the J call TRBJ2-1, with a tentative D call TRBD1 (6 bases). The V and J ends lost 1 base and 5 bases respectively, with 15 bases between them. The CDR3 sequence is 16 residues long. The germline V gene encodes CDR1 SEHNR and CDR2 FQNEAQ (reference sequence). This CDR3 reads CASSLGLQGRNNEQFF. CDR3 DNA: TGTGCCAGCAGCTTAGGACTACAGGGTAGAAACAATGAGCAGTTCTTC.

The sample holds many counts of this clonotype. The chain recombines TRBV5-1 with TRBJ1-2; D gene unclear. This CDR3 region has 16 residues. V shed 3 bases and J shed 4 bases, with 19 bases lying between them. The germline V gene has CDR1 SGHRS and CDR2 YFSETQ. CDR3 nucleotide sequence: TGCGCCAGCAGCTCGACTTCATTGGGCGCGGGCTATGGCTACACCTTC. Protein: CASSSTSLGAGYGYTF. The whole variable domain, remainder taken from reference TRBV5-1 and TRBJ1-2, is KAGVTQTPRYLIKTRGQQVTLSCSPISGHRSVSWYQQTPGQGLQFLFEYFSETQRNKGNFPGRFSGRQFSNSRSEMNVSTLELGDSALYLCASSSTSLGAGYGYTFGSGTRLTVV.

This clonotype was seen only a few times. This chain connects TRBV5-4 to TRBJ2-1; a possible D gene is TRBD2 (6 bases). V lost 2 bases, J lost 3 bases, and 9 bases lay in between. The germline V gene encodes CDR1 SGHNT and CDR2 YYREEE (reference sequence). The CDR3 loop spans 14 amino acids. CDR3 coding DNA: TGTGCCAGCAGCTTAGGGACTCTCTACAATGAGCAGTTCTTC. The encoded protein is CASSLGTLYNEQFF.

The chain recombines TRBV3-1 with TRBJ1-5; 8 nucleotides line up with TRBD1. CDR1 and CDR2 from the germline V gene are LGHDT and YNNKEL (reference sequence). The ends lost 3 bases at V and 3 bases at J; junction bases unmatched: 4. The CDR3 is made up of 15 amino acids. CDR3 amino acids: CASSQTGQVNQPQHF. The CDR3 DNA is TGTGCCAGCAGCCAGACGGGACAGGTCAATCAGCCCCAGCATTTT.

This clonotype was seen ten or more times. This chain joins TRBV6-1 and TRBJ1-5; TRBD1 is a possible D gene (6 bases). Germline CDR1 reads MNHNS; CDR2 reads SASEGT. Trimming shortened V by 6 bases and J by 4 bases, and 10 bases separated the two germline ends. CDR3 length: 13 amino acids. CDR3 loop: CASSRGGNQPQHF. CDR3 bases: TGTGCCAGCAGCAGGGGCGGAAATCAGCCCCAGCATTTT.

This clonotype was detected ten times or more. The V call is TRBV12-3 or TRBV12-4, the J call TRBJ2-5, with 14 positions matching TRBD2. The CDR3 loop spans 20 amino acids. Trimming removed 2 bases from V and 1 base from J; junction bases left unmatched: 12. CDR3 sequence reads: CASSLLAPRTSGRFQETQYF. CDR3 coding DNA: TGTGCCAGCAGTTTATTGGCCCCCAGGACTAGCGGGAGGTTCCAAGAGACCCAGTACTTC.